Listed here are 3 T cell receptor beta chains from one sample, sequenced in a study of blood T cell repertoires in COVID-19. The repertoire was sequenced with immunoSEQ multiplex PCR; TCRdb's copy has only in-frame clones and lacks some. The table shows 110,000 to 150,000 clones, with under 90% occurring only once. Sequenced input: peripheral blood. The origin of the receptors is a human donor in a cohort sampled during active COVID-19.

This chain connects TRBV7-9 to TRBJ2-6, with D perhaps matching TRBD1 (6 bases). This CDR3 has 15 amino acids. The V end was cut by 1 base, the J end by 2 bases, with 6 bases between. Germline assignment: CDR1 SEHNR and CDR2 FQNEAQ (reference sequence). The CDR3 bases are TGTGCCAGCAGCTTAGGACAGGCTGGGGCCAACGTCCTGACTTTC. This encodes CASSLGQAGANVLTF. The variable domain in full, completed from reference TRBV7-9 and TRBJ2-6, reads DTGVSQNPRHKITKRGQNVTFRCDPISEHNRLYWYRQTLGQGPEFLTYFQNEAQLEKSRLLSDRFSAERPKGSFSTLEIQRTEQGDSAMYLCASSLGQAGANVLTFGAGSRLTVL.

The V and J genes are TRBV2 and TRBJ1-2; D gene uncertain. This CDR3 comprises 12 residues. V lost 8 bases and J lost 6, with 13 bases in between. The V gene's germline CDR1 is SNHLY and CDR2 FYNNEI. The CDR3 region has the DNA TGTGCCAGCTGGCCTCTCACCAATGGCTACACCTTC. Its protein product is CASWPLTNGYTF.

The chain couples TRBV28 to TRBJ2-7; 7 bases line up with TRBD1. The CDR3 totals 17 residues. Trimming removed 6 bases from V and 4 bases from J; junction bases left unmatched: 18. Germline values: CDR1 MDHEN, CDR2 SYDVKM. CDR3 loop: CASSLSRPGQRSYEQYF. The CDR3 bases are TGTGCCAGCAGCCTATCAAGACCGGGACAGAGATCTTACGAGCAGTACTTC.